The 6 T cell receptor beta chains given below trace back to one sample, sequenced in a study of OX40 agonist ivuxolimab in advanced cancers. TCRdb's copy holds only in-frame clones and misses some; the assay was immunoSEQ multiplex PCR. The sample gives approximately 76,000 clones, 80% to 90% of which show up once; roughly 5.5% is in the top ten. Here the sequenced sample was CD4+ or CD8+ T cells sorted from blood, taken in a trial of the OX40 agonist ivuxolimab. The receptor source for this set is an adult with an advanced solid tumor such as melanoma, head and neck, liver or kidney cancer.

This chain links TRBV10-1 with TRBJ2-1; D ambiguous. The germline V gene encodes CDR1 WNHNN and CDR2 SYGVQD (reference sequence). V lost 0 bases to trimming and J lost 6 bases, with 6 bases between them. This CDR3 spans 13 amino acids. The CDR3 DNA follows: TGCGCCAGCAGTGAGTCCCCCTTCAATGAGCAGTTCTTC. This translates into CASSESPFNEQFF.

V gene TRBV5-8 combines with J gene TRBJ1-2, with D unresolved. The germline CDR1 and CDR2 sequences are SGHTS and YDEGEE. This CDR3 contains 12 residues. V gave up 1 base and J gave up 8 bases, with 9 bases separating them. In DNA, the CDR3 is TGTGCCAGCAGCTTGTGGGAAAGAGGCTACACCTTC. This sequence encodes CASSLWERGYTF.

CDR3 DNA sequence: TGTGCCAGCAACTCCGGGAGTAGAGGAACAGATACGCAGTATTTT. This gives the protein CASNSGSRGTDTQYF. The rearrangement uses TRBV11-2 and TRBJ2-3; TRBD2 is a possible D gene (6 bases). CDR3 length: 15 residues. Trimming took off 7 bases at V and 3 bases at J, with 17 bases between the two ends. Germline V gene lookup returns CDR1 SGHAT and CDR2 FQNNGV.

The chain recombines TRBV6-6 with TRBJ2-7; the D gene is possibly TRBD1 (6 bases). Trimming took off 8 bases at V and 3 bases at J, with 11 bases between the two ends. The CDR3 totals 12 residues. From germline, CDR1 is MNHNY and CDR2 SVGAGI (reference sequence). The CDR3 region is CASRDTFYEQYF. Written as DNA, the CDR3 is TGTGCCAGCCGGGACACCTTCTACGAGCAGTACTTC.

The chain links TRBV6-5 to TRBJ2-3; a weak D match, TRBD2 (7 bases). Trimming shortened V by 6 bases and J by 5 bases, and 18 bases separated the two germline ends. CDR1 and CDR2 from the germline V gene are MNHEY and SVGAGI. The CDR3 runs 15 residues. The CDR3 region is CASSRGGGAQDTQYF. Written as DNA, the CDR3 is TGTGCCAGCAGCCGAGGAGGGGGGGCCCAAGATACGCAGTATTTT.

The J gene is TRBJ1-2, the V gene TRBV6-6; D not resolved. The CDR3 length is 14 residues. The V gene lost 4 bases and the J gene lost 6 bases, with 15 bases spanning the gap. Germline values: CDR1 MNHNY, CDR2 SVGAGI (reference sequence). The CDR3 reads CASSFWEGRDGYTF. CDR3 nucleotides: TGTGCCAGCAGTTTTTGGGAGGGAAGGGATGGCTACACCTTC.